This TCR beta chain was observed in a study of OX40 agonist ivuxolimab in advanced cancers. Background on the study: Dose-escalation patients' cancers were hepatocellular carcinoma, melanoma, renal cell or head and neck cancer. Overall study results and limits: The average count of expanded clones was higher among CD8+ T cells than among CD4+. At 0.1 to 3.0 mg/kg and by week 6, CD4+ and CD8+ T cells in the blood had expanded clonally.

Produced via immunoSEQ multiplex PCR; TCRdb's table is partial and in-frame only. The sample comprises around 66,000 clones, approximately 82% of which are singletons, and around 6.7% rests with the top ten. This clone has just a few counts. Its antigen is unknown. V gave up 5 bases and J gave up 11 bases, with 16 bases separating them. The CDR3 spans 13 residues. Germline CDR1 is SGHNT and CDR2 is YENEEA. Sequencing used CD4+ or CD8+ T cells sorted from blood, obtained in a trial of the OX40 agonist ivuxolimab. J is TRBJ2-1 and V is TRBV11-3, with a weak D call TRBD2 (6 bases). The clonotype originates from an adult with an advanced solid tumor such as melanoma, head and neck, liver or kidney cancer. This CDR3 is CASSVAAGTKQFF. The DNA of the CDR3 is TGTGCCAGCAGCGTCGCCGCGGGGACGAAGCAGTTCTTC.